The present entry profiles one TCR beta chain with its context. Sequencing used immunoSEQ multiplex PCR; TCRdb keeps in-frame clones, though not all of them. The table includes about 66,000 clones, 80% to 95% detected once. This specimen comes from a study of technical replicates of blood from a handful of donors. J lost 15 bases, V lost 0 bases, and 3 bases had no gene match. The CDR3 contains 12 residues. The V gene's germline CDR1 is KGHSH and CDR2 LQKENI. The TCR originated in a human donor in good health. Some clones in this sample may be carry-over from other donors' samples. Sequencing was performed on PBMCs. V usage is TRBV18 and J usage is TRBJ2-1, with 9 bases aligning to TRBD1. The CDR3 DNA reads as TGTGCCAGCTCACCACCGGGACAGGGTTGGTTCTTC. It encodes CASSPPGQGWFF.